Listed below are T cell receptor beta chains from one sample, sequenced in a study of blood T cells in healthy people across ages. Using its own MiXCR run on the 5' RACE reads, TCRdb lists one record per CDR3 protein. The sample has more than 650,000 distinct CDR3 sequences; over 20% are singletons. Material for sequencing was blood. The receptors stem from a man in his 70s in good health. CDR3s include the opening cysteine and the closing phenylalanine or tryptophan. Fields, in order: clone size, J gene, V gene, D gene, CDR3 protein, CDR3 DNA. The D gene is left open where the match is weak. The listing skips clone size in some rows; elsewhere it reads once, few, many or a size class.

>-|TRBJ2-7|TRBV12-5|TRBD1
CASGSPGQGPYYEQYF
TGTGCTAGTGGTTCCCCCGGACAGGGCCCGTACTACGAGCAGTACTTC
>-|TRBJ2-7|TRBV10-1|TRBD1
CASSGTAFYEQYF
TGCGCCAGCTCCGGGACAGCCTTCTACGAGCAGTACTTC
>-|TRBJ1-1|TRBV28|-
CASKLGQLMNTEAFF
TGTGCCAGCAAATTAGGGCAACTTATGAACACTGAAGCTTTCTTT
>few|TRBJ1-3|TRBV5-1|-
CASSLEIGTSGNTIYF
TGCGCCAGCAGCTTGGAAATCGGCACCTCTGGAAACACCATATATTTT
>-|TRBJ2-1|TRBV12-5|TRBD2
CASGARTRADDEQFF
TGTGCTAGTGGTGCCCGGACTAGGGCCGACGATGAGCAGTTCTTC
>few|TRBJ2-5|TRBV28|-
CASRSGRKETQYF
TGTGCCAGCAGATCGGGACGAAAAGAGACCCAGTACTTC
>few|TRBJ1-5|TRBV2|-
CASSESRGAGQPQHF
TGTGCCAGCAGTGAATCACGGGGGGCTGGACAGCCCCAGCATTTT
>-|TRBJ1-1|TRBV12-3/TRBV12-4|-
CASSEQALAFF
TGTGCCAGCAGTGAGCAGGCACTCGCTTTCTTT
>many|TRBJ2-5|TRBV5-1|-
CASSFGGQETQYF
TGCGCCAGCAGCTTTGGAGGGCAAGAGACCCAGTACTTC
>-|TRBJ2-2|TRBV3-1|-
CASSQSSWAGELFF
TGTGCCAGCAGCCAGTCTAGTTGGGCCGGGGAGCTGTTTTTT